These 10 T cell receptor beta chains came from one sample sequenced in a study of cytomegalovirus exposure and HLA in healthy donors. In the PCR, 60 Vbeta and 13 Jbeta primers were used. Sequenced by immunoSEQ multiplex PCR; TCRdb stores in-frame clones only, minus some. The sample consists of 100,000 to 120,000 clones, 78% of them appearing once. Sequencing was performed on PBMCs. Every receptor here comes from a woman aged 25-40 years in good health and CMV-seronegative.

The rearrangement uses TRBV14 and TRBJ2-7; 11 bases are shared with TRBD2. Trimming removed 4 bases from V and 5 bases from J; junction bases left unmatched: 4. This CDR3 contains 14 residues. The germline CDR1 and CDR2 sequences are SGHDN and FVKESK. The CDR3 bases are TGTGCCAGCAGCCTAGCGGGAGGGCCGAACGAGCAGTACTTC. Translated, it gives CASSLAGGPNEQYF.

DNA of the CDR3: TGTGCCAGCAGTTTCGGGGGTCGGACCACTGAAGCTTTCTTT. Its protein product is CASSFGGRTTEAFF. This chain uses TRBV27 with TRBJ1-1; weak D call: TRBD1 (5 bases). The CDR3 consists of 14 residues. V lost 3 bases and J 4 bases, leaving 12 bases between the germline ends. Germline lookup yields CDR1 MNHEY and CDR2 SMNVEV (reference sequence).

V and J are TRBV30 and TRBJ2-3; 7 bases are a match to TRBD2. The CDR3 is 15 residues long. Germline V gene sequence: CDR1 GTSNPN, CDR2 SVGIG (reference sequence). Trimming cost V 1 base and J 4 bases; bases outside gene matches: 8. In DNA, the CDR3 is TGTGCCTGGAGTGATGGCGGGAGATTTGCAGATACGCAGTATTTT. Protein sequence: CAWSDGGRFADTQYF.

This chain uses TRBV5-1 with TRBJ1-5; 9 bases are a match to TRBD1. Per germline, CDR1 SGHRS and CDR2 YFSETQ. The CDR3 runs to 15 residues. V lost 4 bases and J lost 7; bases outside the gene matches: 9. The CDR3 nucleotides are TGCGCCAGCAGCCCGGACGGGACAGGGAGGCAGCCCCAGCATTTT. This codes for CASSPDGTGRQPQHF.

This clone was found a few times. The chain is built from TRBV6-1 and TRBJ1-3; the match to TRBD1 covers 10 bases. This CDR3 has 15 amino acids. Germline V gene data show CDR1 as MNHNS and CDR2 as SASEGT. Losses at the gene ends were 6 bases for V and 2 bases for J; bases not matched to a gene: 4. The CDR3 coding sequence is TGTGCCAGCAGCACAGGGACAGGGGCTGGAAACACCATATATTTT. Protein: CASSTGTGAGNTIYF.

The chain links TRBV29-1 to TRBJ2-3, with TRBD2 matching over 7 bases. The ends lost 8 bases at V and 0 bases at J; junction bases unmatched: 14. The germline gives CDR1 SQVTM, CDR2 ANQGSEA. This CDR3 is built from 16 residues. CDR3 DNA sequence: TGCAGCCTCCTAGGGGCTAGCGGACCTAGCACAGATACGCAGTATTTT. Translating gives CSLLGASGPSTDTQYF.

The chain combines TRBV7-9 with TRBJ1-1; 10 bases agree with TRBD1. Germline V lookup: CDR1 SEHNR, CDR2 FQNEAQ (reference sequence). With V trimmed by 5 bases and J by 1 base, 4 bases remained unmatched. This CDR3 has 15 residues. The CDR3 DNA reads TGTGCCAGCAGCCCGAGGACAGGGGGGAACACTGAAGCTTTCTTT. It codes for CASSPRTGGNTEAFF.

This clone was recorded a few times. The chain joins TRBV19 to TRBJ2-3; 15 positions match TRBD2. The CDR3 extends over 14 amino acids. The trim removed 9 bases at V and 6 bases at J, leaving 4 bases unmatched. Germline lookup yields CDR1 LNHDA and CDR2 SQIVND (reference sequence). CDR3 sequence: CASRTSGRGDTQYF. CDR3 sequence (DNA): TGTGCCAGCAGGACTAGCGGGAGGGGGGATACGCAGTATTTT.

J is TRBJ1-2 and V is TRBV4-1; D gene ambiguous. Per the germline V gene, CDR1 is MGHRA and CDR2 is YSYEKL. The CDR3 spans 12 residues. The V gene lost 0 bases and the J gene lost 6 bases, with 5 bases spanning the gap. DNA of the CDR3: TGCGCCAGCAGCCAAGAACCAGATGGCTACACCTTC. Translated: CASSQEPDGYTF.

The chain couples TRBV14 to TRBJ1-4, with D possibly TRBD1 on 5 matching bases. Trimming removed 1 base at V and 8 bases at J, with 14 bases between. The germline CDR1 and CDR2 sequences are SGHDN and FVKESK. The CDR3 spans 15 residues. The CDR3 loop is CASSQGWQGPEKLFF. For the CDR3, the DNA is TGTGCCAGCAGCCAAGGATGGCAGGGTCCCGAAAAACTGTTTTTT.